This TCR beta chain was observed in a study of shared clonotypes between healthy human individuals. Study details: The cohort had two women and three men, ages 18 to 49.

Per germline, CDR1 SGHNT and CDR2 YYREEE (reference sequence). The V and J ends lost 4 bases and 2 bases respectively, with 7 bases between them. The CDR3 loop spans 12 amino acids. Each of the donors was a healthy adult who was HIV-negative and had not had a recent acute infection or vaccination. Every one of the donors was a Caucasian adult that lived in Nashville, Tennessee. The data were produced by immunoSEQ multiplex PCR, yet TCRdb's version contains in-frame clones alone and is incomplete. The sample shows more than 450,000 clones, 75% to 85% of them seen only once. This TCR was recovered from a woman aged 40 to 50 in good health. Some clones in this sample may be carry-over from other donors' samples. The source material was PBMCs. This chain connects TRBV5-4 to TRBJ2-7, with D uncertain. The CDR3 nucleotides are TGTGCCAGCAGCGCTGAGGCCTACGAGCAGTACTTC. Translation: CASSAEAYEQYF. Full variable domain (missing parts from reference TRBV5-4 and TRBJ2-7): ETGVTQSPTHLIKTRGQQVTLRCSSQSGHNTVSWYQQALGQGPQFIFQYYREEENGRGNFPPRFSGLQFPNYSSELNVNALELDDSALYLCASSAEAYEQYFGPGTRLTVT.